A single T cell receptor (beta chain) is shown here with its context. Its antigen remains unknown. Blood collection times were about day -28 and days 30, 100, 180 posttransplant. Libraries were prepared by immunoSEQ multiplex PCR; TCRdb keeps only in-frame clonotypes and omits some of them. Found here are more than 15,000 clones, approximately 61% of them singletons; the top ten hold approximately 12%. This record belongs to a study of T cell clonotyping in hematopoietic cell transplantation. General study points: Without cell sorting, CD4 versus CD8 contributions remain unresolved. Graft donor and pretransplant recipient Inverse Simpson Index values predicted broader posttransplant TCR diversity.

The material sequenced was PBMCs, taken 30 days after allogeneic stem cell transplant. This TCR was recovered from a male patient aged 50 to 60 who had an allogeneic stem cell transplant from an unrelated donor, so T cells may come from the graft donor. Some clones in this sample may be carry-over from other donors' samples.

CDR3 region: CASSATGYNSPLHF. Written as DNA, the CDR3 is TGTGCCAGCAGCGCAACAGGGTATAATTCACCCCTCCACTTT. This chain connects TRBV28 to TRBJ1-6, with D maybe TRBD1 (6 bases). The germline CDR1 and CDR2 sequences are MDHEN and SYDVKM. CDR3 length: 14 residues. Trimming shortened V by 6 bases and J by 4 bases, and 10 bases separated the two germline ends.